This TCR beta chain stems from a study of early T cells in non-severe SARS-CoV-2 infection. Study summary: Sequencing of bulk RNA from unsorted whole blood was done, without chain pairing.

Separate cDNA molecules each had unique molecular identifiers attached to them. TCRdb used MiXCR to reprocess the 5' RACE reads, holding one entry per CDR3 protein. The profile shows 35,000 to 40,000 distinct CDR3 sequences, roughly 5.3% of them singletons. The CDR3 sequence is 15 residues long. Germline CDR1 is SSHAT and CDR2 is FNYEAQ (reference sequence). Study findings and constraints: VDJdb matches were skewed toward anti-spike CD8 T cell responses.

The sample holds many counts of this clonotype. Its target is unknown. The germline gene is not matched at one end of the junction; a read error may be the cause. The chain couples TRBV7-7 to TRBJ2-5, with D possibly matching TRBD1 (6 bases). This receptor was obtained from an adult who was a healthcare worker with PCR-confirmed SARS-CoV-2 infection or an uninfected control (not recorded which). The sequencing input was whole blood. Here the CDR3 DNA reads TGTGCTAGCAGCTTAGCGTTTGGGACATGGGAGACCCAGTACTTC. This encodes CASSLAFGTWETQYF. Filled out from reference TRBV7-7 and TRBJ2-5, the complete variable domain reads GAGVSQSPRYKVTKRGQDVTLRCDPISSHATLYWYQQALGQGPEFLTYFNYEAQPDKSGLPSDRFSAERPEGSISTLTIQRTEQRDSAMYRCASSLAFGTWETQYFGPGTRLLVL.